The count of the clone carrying this TCR beta chain is one. The antigen is not known. CDR1 and CDR2 (germline): GTSNPN, SVGIG (reference sequence). The CDR3 runs 14 residues. V was clipped by 3 bases and J by 4 bases; unmatched bases: 5. The entry originates in a study of cytomegalovirus exposure and HLA in healthy donors. Findings and caveats of the study: Some V segments (TRBV6-2 and TRBV6-3 among them) were excluded as indistinguishable.

This PCR relied on a set of 60 Vbeta primers and 13 Jbeta primers. Only in-frame clones appear in the TCRdb table, and some are missing; sequencing was by immunoSEQ multiplex PCR. The sample has 180,000 or so clones; approximately 71% are singletons. The clonotype was recovered from a woman between 40 and 50 years old in good health and CMV-seropositive. J is TRBJ2-3 and V is TRBV30, with 9 bases lining up with TRBD2. What was sequenced was PBMCs. CDR3 sequence (DNA): TGTGCCTGGAGCCCTGCTAGCGGGGCAGATACGCAGTATTTT. Its protein is CAWSPASGADTQYF.